One and the same sample provided the 9 T cell receptor beta chains below, sequenced in a study of OX40 agonist ivuxolimab in advanced cancers. Repertoires were generated with immunoSEQ multiplex PCR, while TCRdb's copy carries only in-frame clones and drops some. The sample contains around 18,000 clones, around 69% of which appear only once. This specimen consisted of CD4+ or CD8+ T cells sorted from blood, obtained in a trial of the OX40 agonist ivuxolimab. The receptors stem from an adult with an advanced solid tumor such as melanoma, head and neck, liver or kidney cancer.

The J gene is TRBJ2-7, the V gene TRBV4-1, with D hard to call. Trimming cost V 0 bases and J 2 bases, with 8 bases left between them. The CDR3 is 14 residues long. Looked up from germline, CDR1 is MGHRA and CDR2 is YSYEKL. CDR3 sequence: CASSQEDGAYEQYF. In DNA, the CDR3 is TGCGCCAGCAGCCAAGAAGACGGTGCCTACGAGCAGTACTTC.

This clone has more than one count but fewer than ten. This chain links TRBV5-1 with TRBJ2-7, with D perhaps matching TRBD1 (6 bases). The CDR3 contains 12 residues. Trimming removed 6 bases from V and 3 bases from J, with 10 bases in between. CDR1 is SGHRS and CDR2 is YFSETQ in the germline V gene. CDR3 amino acids: CASKGDFYEQYF. The CDR3 region has the DNA TGCGCCAGCAAGGGGGATTTCTACGAGCAGTACTTC.

V is TRBV7-2 and J is TRBJ2-7; D not resolved. Germline V gene sequence: CDR1 SGHTA, CDR2 FQGNSA. V was shortened by 1 base and J by 5 bases, with 12 bases between the two germline ends. The CDR3 sequence is 14 residues long. This CDR3 is CASSLVAVRDEQYF. The CDR3 DNA follows: TGTGCCAGCAGCTTAGTCGCGGTTAGGGACGAGCAGTACTTC.

By proportion, this clone is medium-sized. The chain recombines TRBV10-3 with TRBJ1-4; TRBD1 might be the D (6 bases). Germline V gene lookup returns CDR1 ENHRY and CDR2 SYGVKD. This CDR3 is built from 16 residues. Trimming cost V 3 bases and J 8 bases, with 19 bases left between them. The CDR3 DNA reads TGTGCCATCAGTGACTCCGAGGGGGGGTTCCGGGAAAAACTGTTTTTT. Translating it yields CAISDSEGGFREKLFF.

Only one count was recorded for this clone. The genes are TRBV7-2 and TRBJ2-1; 7 nucleotides match TRBD2. After removal of 5 bases from V and 10 bases from J, the junction contained 11 bases not matched to a gene. This CDR3 has 14 amino acids. Germline V gene sequence: CDR1 SGHTA, CDR2 FQGNSA. For the CDR3, the DNA is TGTGCCAGCAGCCGGGACTATCAGATACCCGAGCAGTTCTTC. Protein sequence: CASSRDYQIPEQFF.

The chain is built from TRBV4-1 and TRBJ1-3; D not resolved. Germline V gives CDR1 MGHRA, CDR2 YSYEKL. Trimming removed 1 base at V and 10 bases at J, with 17 bases between. The CDR3 extends over 15 amino acids. DNA for the CDR3: TGCGCCAGCAGCCAAGTACGGGCAGTGGATTCGACCATATATTTT. This codes for CASSQVRAVDSTIYF.

The gene calls are TRBV6-5 and TRBJ1-5; 7 bases map to TRBD1. This CDR3 region has 13 residues. V lost 4 bases and J lost 6; bases outside the gene matches: 3. Germline assignment: CDR1 MNHEY and CDR2 SVGAGI. CDR3 nucleotide sequence: TGTGCCAGCAGTTCGACAGGGACTCAGCCCCAGCATTTT. It encodes CASSSTGTQPQHF.

The V call is TRBV30, the J call TRBJ2-7, with D uncertain. CDR1 GTSNPN and CDR2 SVGIG come from the germline V gene (reference sequence). This CDR3 is 13 amino acids long. Trimming shortened V by 3 bases and J by 3 bases, and 12 bases separated the two germline ends. CDR3 region: CAWSGAVYYEQYF. Here the CDR3 DNA reads TGTGCCTGGAGCGGTGCAGTTTACTACGAGCAGTACTTC.

This chain uses TRBV28 with TRBJ2-1; no definite D call. V was trimmed by 7 bases and J by 0 bases, leaving 13 bases between them. This CDR3 contains 15 residues. Germline loops: CDR1 MDHEN, CDR2 SYDVKM. The CDR3 loop reads CASILRSLSYNEQFF. DNA of the CDR3: TGTGCCAGCATATTAAGGTCCCTCTCCTACAATGAGCAGTTCTTC.